This T cell receptor (beta chain) was observed in a study of blood T cells in healthy people across ages. Whole-study findings and limits: In the absence of known donor CMV status, changes in expanded clonotypes were possibly confounded. PBMCs that were unsorted prevented a conclusive naive versus antigen-experienced comparison.

Ten or more counts support this clonotype. Antigen: not known. V trimming: 5 bases; J trimming: 4 bases; junction bases outside the gene matches: 7. The CDR3 covers 15 residues. The germline CDR1 and CDR2 sequences are SGHAT and FQNNGV. A second PCR of roughly 7 to 11 cycles used a sample-barcoded 5' primer and a J-beta primer mix. MiXCR, applied by TCRdb to the 5' RACE reads, yields one record per CDR3 protein. Here the sample spans roughly 1,700,000 distinct CDR3 sequences, under 30% being singletons. Specimen: blood. This TCR was sampled from a woman younger than 45 in good health. The V call is TRBV11-2, the J call TRBJ2-7, with 11 positions matching TRBD1. The CDR3 is CASSQKDRGRYEQYF. In DNA, the CDR3 is TGTGCCAGCAGCCAAAAGGACAGGGGGCGGTACGAGCAGTACTTC.